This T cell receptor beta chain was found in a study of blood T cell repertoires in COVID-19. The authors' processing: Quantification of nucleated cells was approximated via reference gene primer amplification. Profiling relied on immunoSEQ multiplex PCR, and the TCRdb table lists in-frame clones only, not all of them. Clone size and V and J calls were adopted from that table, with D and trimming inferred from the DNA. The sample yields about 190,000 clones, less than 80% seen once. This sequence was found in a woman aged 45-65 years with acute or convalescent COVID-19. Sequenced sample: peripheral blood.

CDR3 bases: TGTGCCAGCAGCTTCATCGGGGGGAACAATCAGCCCCAGCATTTT. It yields the protein CASSFIGGNNQPQHF. The J gene is TRBJ1-5, the V gene TRBV27; perhaps TRBD1 as D (5 bases). V lost 6 bases, J lost 3 bases, and 15 bases lay in between. From germline, CDR1 is MNHEY and CDR2 SMNVEV (reference sequence). The CDR3 consists of 15 residues.